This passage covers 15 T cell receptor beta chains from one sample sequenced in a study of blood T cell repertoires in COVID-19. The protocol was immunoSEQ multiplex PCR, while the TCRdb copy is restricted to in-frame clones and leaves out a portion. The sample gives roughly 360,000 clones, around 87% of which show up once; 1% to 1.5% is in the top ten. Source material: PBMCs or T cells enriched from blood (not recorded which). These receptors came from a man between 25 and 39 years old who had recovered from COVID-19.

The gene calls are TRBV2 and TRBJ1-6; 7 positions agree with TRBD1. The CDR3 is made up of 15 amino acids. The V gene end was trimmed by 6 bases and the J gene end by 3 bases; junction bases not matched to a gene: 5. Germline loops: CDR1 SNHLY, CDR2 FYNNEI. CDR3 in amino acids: CASRTGQVYNSPLHF. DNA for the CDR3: TGTGCCAGCAGGACCGGACAGGTCTATAATTCACCCCTCCACTTT.

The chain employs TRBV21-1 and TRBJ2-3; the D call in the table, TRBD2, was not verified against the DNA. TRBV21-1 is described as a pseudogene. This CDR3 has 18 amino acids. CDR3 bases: TGTGCCAGCACCCTAAAGGGAGATAGCGGGGCATTGGGAGATACGCAGTATTTT. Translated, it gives CASTLKGDSGALGDTQYF.

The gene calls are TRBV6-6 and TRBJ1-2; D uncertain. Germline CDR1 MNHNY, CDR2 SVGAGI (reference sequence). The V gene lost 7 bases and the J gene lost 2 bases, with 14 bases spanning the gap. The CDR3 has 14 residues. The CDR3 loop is CASTTYLGNYGYTF. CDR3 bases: TGTGCCAGCACCACCTACCTAGGCAACTATGGCTACACCTTC.

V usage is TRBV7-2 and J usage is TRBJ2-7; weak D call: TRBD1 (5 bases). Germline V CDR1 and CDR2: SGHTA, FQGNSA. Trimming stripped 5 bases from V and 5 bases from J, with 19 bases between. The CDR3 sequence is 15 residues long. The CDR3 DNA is TGTGCCAGCAGCCGTTCTGTACAGGCAGGGAACGAGCAGTACTTC. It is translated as CASSRSVQAGNEQYF.

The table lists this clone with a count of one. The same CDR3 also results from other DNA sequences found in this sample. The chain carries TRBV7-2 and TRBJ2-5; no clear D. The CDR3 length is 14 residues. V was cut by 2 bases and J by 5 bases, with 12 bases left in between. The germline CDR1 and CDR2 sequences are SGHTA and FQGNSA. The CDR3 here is CASSLWAGGETQYF. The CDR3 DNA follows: TGTGCCAGCAGCTTATGGGCAGGTGGGGAGACCCAGTACTTC. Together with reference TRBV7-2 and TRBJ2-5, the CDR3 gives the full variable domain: GAGVSQSPSNKVTEKGKDVELRCDPISGHTALYWYRQSLGQGLEFLIYFQGNSAPDKSGLPSDRFSAERTGGSVSTLTIQRTQQEDSAVYLCASSLWAGGETQYFGPGTRLLVL.

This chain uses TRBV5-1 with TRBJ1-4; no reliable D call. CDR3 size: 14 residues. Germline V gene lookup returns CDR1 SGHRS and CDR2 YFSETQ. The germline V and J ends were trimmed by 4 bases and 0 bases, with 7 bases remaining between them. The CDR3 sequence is CASSEDATNEKLFF. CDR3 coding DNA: TGCGCCAGCAGCGAGGATGCAACTAATGAAAAACTGTTTTTT.

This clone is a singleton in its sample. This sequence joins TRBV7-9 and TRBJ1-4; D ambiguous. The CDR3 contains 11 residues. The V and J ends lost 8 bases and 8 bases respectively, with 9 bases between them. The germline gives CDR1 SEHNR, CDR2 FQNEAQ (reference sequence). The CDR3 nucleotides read TGTGCCAGCGGCCGACAAGAAAAACTGTTTTTT. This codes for CASGRQEKLFF. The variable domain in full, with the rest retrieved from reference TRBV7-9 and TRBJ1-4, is DTGVSQNPRHKITKRGQNVTFRCDPISEHNRLYWYRQTLGQGPEFLTYFQNEAQLEKSRLLSDRFSAERPKGSFSTLEIQRTEQGDSAMYLCASGRQEKLFFGSGTQLSVL.

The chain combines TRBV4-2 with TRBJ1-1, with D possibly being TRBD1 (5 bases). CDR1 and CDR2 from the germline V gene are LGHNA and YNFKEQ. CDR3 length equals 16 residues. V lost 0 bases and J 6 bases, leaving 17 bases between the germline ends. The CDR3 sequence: CASSQDKGREVAEAFF. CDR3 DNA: TGTGCCAGCAGCCAAGATAAGGGCAGGGAGGTGGCTGAAGCTTTCTTT.

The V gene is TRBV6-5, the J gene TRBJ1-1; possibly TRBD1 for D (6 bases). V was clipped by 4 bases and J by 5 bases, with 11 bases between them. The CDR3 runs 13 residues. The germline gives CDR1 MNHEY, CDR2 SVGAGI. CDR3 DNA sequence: TGTGCCAGCAGTTCCCCAGGGGATACTGAAGCTTTCTTT. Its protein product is CASSSPGDTEAFF.

The CDR3 DNA sequence: TGCAGCGCTGGGACAGGCGGTAATGAAAAACTGTTTTTT. Its translation is CSAGTGGNEKLFF. The V and J genes are TRBV29-1 and TRBJ1-4, with 8 bases that match TRBD1. The CDR3 loop spans 13 amino acids. Germline V lookup: CDR1 SQVTM, CDR2 ANQGSEA. J gave up 4 bases and V 7 bases, and 5 bases lay outside the gene matches. The full variable domain, completed using reference TRBV29-1 and TRBJ1-4, is SAVISQKPSRDICQRGTSLTIQCQVDSQVTMMFWYRQQPGQSLTLIATANQGSEATYESGFVIDKFPISRPNLTFSTLTVSNMSPEDSSIYLCSAGTGGNEKLFFGSGTQLSVL.

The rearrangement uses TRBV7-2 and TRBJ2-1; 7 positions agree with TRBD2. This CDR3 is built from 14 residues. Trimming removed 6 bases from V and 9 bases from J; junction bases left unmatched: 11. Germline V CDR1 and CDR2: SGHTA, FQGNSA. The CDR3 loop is CASSLDRLAGEQFF. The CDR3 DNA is TGTGCCAGCAGTTTGGACCGACTAGCCGGTGAGCAGTTCTTC.

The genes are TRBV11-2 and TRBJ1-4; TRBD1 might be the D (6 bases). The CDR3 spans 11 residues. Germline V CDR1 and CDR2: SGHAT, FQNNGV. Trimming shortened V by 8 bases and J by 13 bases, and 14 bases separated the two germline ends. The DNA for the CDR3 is TGTGCCAGCGGTCCCGGGACAACACTGTTTTTT. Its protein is CASGPGTTLFF.

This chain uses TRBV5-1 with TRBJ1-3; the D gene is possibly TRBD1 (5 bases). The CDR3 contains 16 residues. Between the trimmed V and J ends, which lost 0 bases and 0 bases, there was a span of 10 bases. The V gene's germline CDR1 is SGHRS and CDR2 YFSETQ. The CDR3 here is CASSLAGGLSGNTIYF. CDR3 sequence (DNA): TGCGCCAGCAGCTTGGCCGGGGGACTCTCTGGAAACACCATATATTTT.

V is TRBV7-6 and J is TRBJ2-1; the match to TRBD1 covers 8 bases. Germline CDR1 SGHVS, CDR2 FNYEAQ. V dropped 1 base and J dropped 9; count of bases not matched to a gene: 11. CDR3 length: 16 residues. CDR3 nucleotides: TGTGCCAGCAGCTTAGGAGGTCAGGGGGCGCGAGCTGAGCAGTTCTTC. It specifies CASSLGGQGARAEQFF.

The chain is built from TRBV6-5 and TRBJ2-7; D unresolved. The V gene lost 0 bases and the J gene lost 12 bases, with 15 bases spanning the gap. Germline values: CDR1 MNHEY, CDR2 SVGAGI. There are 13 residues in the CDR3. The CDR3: CASSYSALSDWYF. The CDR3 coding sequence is TGTGCCAGCAGTTACTCGGCCCTTTCCGATTGGTACTTC.